These T cell receptor beta chains were read from a single sample in a study of blood T cell repertoires in COVID-19. Some clones are missing from TCRdb's copy, which holds only in-frame ones; the method was immunoSEQ multiplex PCR. The table shows about 300,000 clones, with around 87% occurring only once. Sequenced material: peripheral blood. These receptors all stem from a man in his 70s with acute or convalescent COVID-19. CDR3s include the opening cysteine and the closing phenylalanine or tryptophan. D genes are given only for firm matches. Clone size is given for some rows only: seen once, a few or many times, or a class if the clone is expanded.

>-|TRBV5-1|-|TRBJ2-2
CASSLYGFSNTGELFF
TGCGCCAGCAGCTTGTACGGGTTCTCGAACACCGGGGAGCTGTTTTTT
>TRBD2|TRBV19|-|TRBJ2-1
CASSIDISGSGYNEQFF
TGTGCCAGTAGTATAGATATTAGCGGGAGCGGGTACAATGAGCAGTTCTTC
>-|TRBV5-4|-|TRBJ2-7
CASSFQVNYEQYF
TGTGCCAGCAGTTTCCAGGTAAACTACGAGCAGTACTTC
>TRBD1|TRBV11-2|-|TRBJ1-1
CASSLDRGFEAFF
TGTGCCAGCAGCTTGGACAGGGGGTTTGAAGCTTTCTTT
>TRBD1|TRBV6-2/TRBV6-3|once|TRBJ1-2
CASSRDTGGSYGYTF
TGTGCCAGCAGTCGAGACACAGGGGGTTCTTATGGCTACACCTTC
>-|TRBV11-2|-|TRBJ2-7
CASRLTGVGYEQYF
TGTGCCAGCAGACTCACAGGAGTAGGGTACGAGCAGTACTTC
>-|TRBV15|-|TRBJ1-1
CATSRPVGANTEAFF
TGTGCCACCAGCAGGCCTGTGGGGGCGAACACTGAAGCTTTCTTT
>TRBD2|TRBV7-3|once|TRBJ2-1
CASSQGLVSYNEQFF
TGTGCCAGCAGCCAGGGACTAGTCTCCTACAATGAGCAGTTCTTC
>-|TRBV6-2/TRBV6-3|-|TRBJ1-3
CASSFLTPRSGNTIYF
TGTGCCAGCAGTTTCTTGACACCGCGCTCTGGAAACACCATATATTTT
>TRBD2|TRBV30|-|TRBJ2-2
CAWSPRLSGTTNTGELFF
TGTGCCTGGAGTCCCCGACTTAGCGGGACGACGAACACCGGGGAGCTGTTTTTT
>-|TRBV6-5|few|TRBJ2-2
CASRIAGNTGELFF
TGTGCCAGCAGGATTGCGGGGAACACCGGGGAGCTGTTTTTT
>-|TRBV3-1/TRBV3-2|-|TRBJ1-4
CASSQDSDRGGGGTNEKLFF
TGTGCCAGCAGCCAAGATTCGGACCGGGGCGGGGGGGGGACTAATGAAAAACTGTTTTTT
>-|TRBV6-6|-|TRBJ1-5
CASSYSDQPQHF
TGTGCCAGCAGTTACAGCGATCAGCCCCAGCATTTT
>TRBD2|TRBV11-2|-|TRBJ2-3
CASSLGLAKDTQYF
TGTGCCAGCAGCTTAGGACTAGCAAAAGATACGCAGTATTTT
>TRBD1|TRBV4-3|-|TRBJ1-2
CASSQDSSGRQGRYYGYTF
TGCGCCAGCAGCCAAGATAGCTCGGGGCGACAGGGGCGATACTATGGCTACACCTTC
>TRBD2|TRBV4-1|-|TRBJ2-1
CASSQDSGLAGRNEQFF
TGCGCCAGCAGCCAAGATTCGGGACTAGCGGGAAGGAATGAGCAGTTCTTC
>TRBD1|TRBV6-2/TRBV6-3|-|TRBJ2-2
CASSYSGGGHTGELFF
TGTGCCAGCAGTTACTCAGGGGGCGGGCACACCGGGGAGCTGTTTTTT
>TRBD1|TRBV7-2|-|TRBJ1-2
CASSPDRELHNGYTF
TGTGCCAGCAGCCCCGACAGGGAGCTCCATAATGGCTACACCTTC
>TRBD2|TRBV7-2|-|TRBJ2-7
CASSSGGLAGGSQYF
TGTGCCAGCAGCTCTGGGGGGCTAGCGGGAGGTTCCCAGTACTTC
>-|TRBV2|-|TRBJ2-7
CASSEGADYEQYF
TGTGCCAGCAGTGAAGGGGCAGACTACGAGCAGTACTTC
>-|TRBV4-2|-|TRBJ1-5
CASSQGSGRGGQPQHF
TGTGCCAGCAGCCAAGGGTCGGGCAGGGGCGGACAGCCCCAGCATTTT
>-|TRBV19|few|TRBJ2-1
CASSSAGGEQFF
TGTGCCAGTAGTAGCGCCGGAGGGGAGCAGTTCTTC
>-|TRBV7-3|-|TRBJ2-1
CASSLTGGVYNEQFF
TGTGCCAGCAGCTTAACAGGCGGGGTCTACAATGAGCAGTTCTTC
>TRBD1|TRBV4-1|few|TRBJ1-3
CASSQPGQERNTIYF
TGCGCCAGCAGCCAACCGGGACAGGAGAGAAACACCATATATTTT
>TRBD1|TRBV18|-|TRBJ1-2
CASSRDSLYGYTF
TGTGCCAGCTCACGGGACAGCCTCTATGGCTACACCTTC
>TRBD1|TRBV19|-|TRBJ2-7
CASSKDRVSYEQYF
TGTGCCAGTAGTAAGGACAGGGTGTCGTACGAGCAGTACTTC
>TRBD1|TRBV2|-|TRBJ1-5
CASTHRKTGANQPQHF
TGTGCCAGCACCCACCGCAAGACAGGGGCCAATCAGCCCCAGCATTTT
>TRBD1|TRBV5-1|-|TRBJ1-2
CASSSEGTVKGTF
TGCGCCAGCAGCTCAGAAGGGACAGTAAAAGGCACCTTC
>TRBD1|TRBV28|-|TRBJ2-7
CASSLQGQGPYEQYF
TGTGCCAGCAGTTTACAAGGACAGGGACCCTACGAGCAGTACTTC
>TRBD1|TRBV7-2|-|TRBJ1-3
CASSSSGGSGNTIYF
TGTGCCAGCAGCTCGTCAGGGGGCTCTGGAAACACCATATATTTT
>-|TRBV7-2|-|TRBJ2-1
CASSLSSDNEQFF
TGTGCCAGCAGCTTATCTAGCGACAATGAGCAGTTCTTC
>TRBD2|TRBV5-1|once|TRBJ2-1
CASSLIGLAHNEQFF
TGCGCCAGCAGCTTGATTGGACTAGCTCACAATGAGCAGTTCTTC
>-|TRBV20-1|-|TRBJ2-3
CSGIARDTQYF
TGCAGTGGGATAGCCCGAGATACGCAGTATTTT
>TRBD2|TRBV4-2|-|TRBJ2-7
CASSQEVSGTYEQYF
TGTGCCAGCAGCCAAGAGGTTAGCGGGACCTACGAGCAGTACTTC
>TRBD2|TRBV5-4|-|TRBJ2-1
CASSRPTSGSFNEQFF
TGTGCCAGCAGCCGCCCGACTAGCGGGAGTTTCAATGAGCAGTTCTTC
>TRBD2|TRBV6-6|-|TRBJ2-5
CASSLGLAQETQYF
TGTGCCAGCAGTTTGGGACTAGCACAAGAGACCCAGTACTTC
>-|TRBV5-1|-|TRBJ2-5
CASSYQQGGETQYF
TGCGCCAGCAGCTATCAGCAGGGAGGAGAGACCCAGTACTTC
>-|TRBV6-5|-|TRBJ2-2
CASSQRRAGELFF
TGTGCCAGCAGTCAGCGGAGGGCCGGGGAGCTGTTTTTT
>TRBD1|TRBV30|-|TRBJ1-6
CAWGRRDSRNSPLHF
TGTGCCTGGGGGCGCCGGGACAGCCGGAATTCACCCCTCCACTTT
>TRBD1|TRBV5-1|-|TRBJ1-5
CASSLSGTDNQPQHF
TGCGCCAGCAGCTTGTCCGGGACAGACAATCAGCCCCAGCATTTT
>-|TRBV6-5|-|TRBJ2-7
CASSPRQGLGYEQYF
TGTGCCAGCTCTCCTCGGCAGGGGTTAGGTTACGAGCAGTACTTC
>TRBD1|TRBV7-2|-|TRBJ2-1
CASSSPGQRTYNEQFF
TGTGCCAGCAGCTCTCCGGGACAGCGAACCTACAATGAGCAGTTCTTC